Reported below is one T cell receptor beta chain. Its antigen remains unknown. This sample was taken from a study of CD8+CD57+ T cells in acquired aplastic anemia. For sequencing, patients were chosen who had shown expansion of CD8+CD57+ cells by flow cytometry. The diagnosis in all patients was severe acquired aplastic anemia. Blood sampling was performed on the patients, and none of them had received therapy by then. Whole-study findings and limits: Levels of CD8+ Simpson's diversity were not significantly distinct in patients versus controls. The number of CD8+ CDR3 sequences shared by patients and controls was about 30.

CDR1 and CDR2 (germline): SQVTM, ANQGSEA. V lost 7 bases, J lost 8 bases, and 16 bases stayed unmatched. The CDR3 is 15 residues long. CDR3 and TCR beta VDJ profiling relied on genomic DNA as the template. TCRdb fed the reads into MiXCR, producing one record per CDR3 protein. The sample holds 150,000 or so distinct CDR3 sequences, around 48% seen once. This sequence joins TRBV29-1 and TRBJ1-1; 10 positions match TRBD1. The sequence was obtained from a human donor with aplastic anemia. The sequenced material came from sorted CD4+, CD8+, or CD8+CD57+ T cells (not recorded which) from PBMCs. The CDR3 sequence: CSAGLGTGVGGEAFF. CDR3 DNA sequence: TGCAGCGCTGGCTTAGGGACAGGGGTTGGGGGCGAAGCTTTCTTT.